A single sample is the source of the 21 T cell receptor beta chains below, sequenced in a study of regulatory T cells in long-lasting Graves disease. Sample time point: persistent/refractory GD, antithyroid drugs over 5 years with positive TRAb. The authors made the TCR library using RNA they extracted from PBMCs. To make TCR beta libraries, researchers used iRepertoire HTBI primers and Arm-PCR of CDR3 regions. TCRdb fed the multiplex PCR reads into MiXCR, producing one record per CDR3 protein. The sample records more than 350,000 distinct CDR3 sequences, over 20% being singletons. Here the sequenced sample was peripheral blood mononuclear cells (PBMCs), taken when the disease was refractory, from a patient treated with antithyroid drugs. The receptors were sampled from a female donor with Graves disease.

This clonotype occurred many times. This rearrangement joins TRBV6-1 to TRBJ1-5, with D perhaps matching TRBD1 (5 bases). The germline V gene encodes CDR1 MNHNS and CDR2 SASEGT. V lost 11 bases and J lost 4, with 18 bases in between. This CDR3 has 14 residues. The CDR3 loop is CAASAGPANQPQHF. The CDR3 bases are TGTGCCGCTTCTGCGGGACCGGCTAATCAGCCCCAGCATTTT.

This clonotype was seen more than once but under ten times. The J gene is TRBJ2-1, the V gene TRBV27; 9 bases line up with TRBD2. CDR3 length: 17 amino acids. Germline CDR1 is MNHEY and CDR2 is SMNVEV (reference sequence). V lost 5 bases and J lost 0; bases outside the gene matches: 8. This CDR3 reads CASSPTSGFSSYNEQFF. The DNA of the CDR3 is TGTGCCAGCAGTCCAACTAGCGGGTTTAGCTCCTACAATGAGCAGTTCTTC.

This clonotype was counted only a few times. This chain links TRBV12-3 or TRBV12-4 with TRBJ2-3; 7 positions match TRBD2. V was clipped by 0 bases and J by 5 bases; unmatched bases: 2. The CDR3 sequence is 14 residues long. This chain's CDR3 is CASSLAGGIDTQYF. The CDR3 DNA reads TGTGCCAGCAGTTTAGCGGGAGGGATAGATACGCAGTATTTT.

This clonotype came up many times. The chain joins TRBV6-1 to TRBJ1-2; the D is unclear. Germline V gives CDR1 MNHNS, CDR2 SASEGT. The CDR3 consists of 17 residues. Trimming shortened V by 6 bases and J by 1 base, and 21 bases separated the two germline ends. CDR3 nucleotides: TGTGCCAGCAGCACCAAAGGGCGGGCTACCAATAACTATGGCTACACCTTC. It encodes CASSTKGRATNNYGYTF.

In DNA, the CDR3 is TGTGCCAGCAGCCAAGGGGCGGGACTAGCGGGGGGCACAGATACGCAGTATTTT. Translation gives CASSQGAGLAGGTDTQYF. The chain employs TRBV3-1 and TRBJ2-3, with 14 nucleotides matching TRBD2. V was clipped by 1 base and J by 1 base; unmatched bases: 4. There are 18 residues in the CDR3. In germline, CDR1 is LGHDT, CDR2 YNNKEL (reference sequence).

This clonotype was found many times. The rearrangement uses TRBV29-1 and TRBJ1-2; D gene uncertain. The CDR3 consists of 11 residues. The V and J ends lost 6 bases and 4 bases respectively, with 9 bases between them. Germline CDR1 reads SQVTM; CDR2 reads ANQGSEA. CDR3: CSVPASYGYTF. The CDR3 bases are TGCAGCGTACCAGCCTCCTATGGCTACACCTTC.

This clonotype was seen repeatedly, ten times or more. The gene calls are TRBV19 and TRBJ2-2, with TRBD1 identical over 11 bases. This CDR3 has 15 amino acids. After removal of 8 bases from V and 5 bases from J, the junction contained 7 bases not matched to a gene. From germline, CDR1 is LNHDA and CDR2 SQIVND (reference sequence). The DNA for the CDR3 is TGTGCCAGTCGTCTCGGACAGGGGGCAACCGGGGAGCTGTTTTTT. Translated: CASRLGQGATGELFF. The entire variable domain, with the rest obtained from reference TRBV19 and TRBJ2-2, is as follows: DGGITQSPKYLFRKEGQNVTLSCEQNLNHDAMYWYRQDPGQGLRLIYYSQIVNDFQKGDIAEGYSVSREKKESFPLTVTSAQKNPTAFYLCASRLGQGATGELFFGEGSRLTVL.

V and J are TRBV3-1 and TRBJ1-3; 7 bases agree with TRBD1. The CDR3 has 14 amino acids. Losses at the gene ends were 4 bases for V and 2 bases for J; bases not matched to a gene: 2. Per germline, CDR1 LGHDT and CDR2 YNNKEL (reference sequence). In DNA, the CDR3 is TGTGCCAGCAGCCTGGACAGGACTGGAAACACCATATATTTT. Protein product: CASSLDRTGNTIYF.

The V gene is TRBV7-9, the J gene TRBJ1-2; the D gene is possibly TRBD1 (6 bases). Germline V CDR1 and CDR2: SEHNR, FQNEAQ (reference sequence). Trimming removed 2 bases from V and 3 bases from J, with 13 bases in between. CDR3 length equals 15 residues. This chain's CDR3 is CASSLIGGLDYGYTF. The CDR3 DNA reads as TGTGCCAGCAGCTTAATTGGGGGGCTCGACTATGGCTACACCTTC.

This clonotype was seen repeatedly, ten times or more. This rearrangement joins TRBV2 to TRBJ1-4; D unclear. Germline V gives CDR1 SNHLY, CDR2 FYNNEI. The CDR3 consists of 13 residues. The V end lost 7 bases, the J end lost 5 bases, and 11 bases lay between the germline ends. The CDR3: CASTIRVNEKLFF. CDR3 bases: TGTGCCAGCACCATACGGGTAAATGAAAAACTGTTTTTT.

V and J are TRBV20-1 and TRBJ2-7; D could derive from TRBD1 or TRBD2 (6 bases each). This CDR3 has 15 amino acids. The germline V gene has CDR1 DFQATT and CDR2 SNEGSKA (reference sequence). V lost 6 bases and J lost 3, with 21 bases in between. The CDR3 loop is CSARRGMGVLYEQYF. In DNA form, the CDR3 reads TGCAGTGCCCGGAGGGGGATGGGAGTACTCTACGAGCAGTACTTC.

The chain joins TRBV4-2 to TRBJ2-7; the match to TRBD2 covers 8 bases. Trimming at V came to 3 bases and at J to 7 bases, leaving 11 bases not matched to a gene. CDR3 size: 15 residues. Germline CDR1 and CDR2: LGHNA and YNFKEQ. The CDR3 coding sequence is TGTGCCAGCAGCCAGGAACTAGCGGCCCCTACTGAGCAGTACTTC. This codes for CASSQELAAPTEQYF.

Concerning this clonotype itself: It differs at one base from a far larger clone, so likely a read error. The chain links TRBV3-1 to TRBJ2-2; D is possibly TRBD2 (6 bases). There are 16 residues in the CDR3. Germline CDR1 is LGHDT and CDR2 is YNNKEL (reference sequence). CDR3 loop: CASSPRQVTSTGGLFF. CDR3 DNA: TGTGCCAGCAGCCCTCGGCAGGTTACGAGCACCGGGGGGCTGTTTTTT.

Comments on this clonotype: This may be a read error, as it is one base from a much larger clone. This sequence joins TRBV3-1 and TRBJ1-1; unclear D gene. CDR3 length: 14 residues. CDR1 is LGHDT and CDR2 is YNNKEL in the germline V gene (reference sequence). The CDR3: CVSSQAILHTEAFF. The CDR3 DNA sequence: TGTGTCAGCAGCCAGGCGATTTTGCACACTGAAGCTTTCTTT.

This clonotype was counted many times. V is TRBV6-1 and J is TRBJ1-4, with a weak D call TRBD1 (5 bases). V lost 5 bases to trimming and J lost 8 bases, with 12 bases between them. Germline-derived CDR1 and CDR2 are MNHNS and SASEGT. The CDR3 loop spans 13 amino acids. The CDR3 DNA reads TGTGCCAGCAGTCAGGGTTTAGGGGAAAAACTGTTTTTT. Its translation: CASSQGLGEKLFF.

This clonotype has at least ten counts. This chain links TRBV5-1 with TRBJ1-2; D might be TRBD1 (5 bases). The CDR3 runs to 15 residues. V dropped 5 bases and J dropped 4 bases, with 18 bases sitting between them. Germline CDR1 is SGHRS and CDR2 is YFSETQ. CDR3 region: CASSIDSRKLYGYTF. The DNA of the CDR3 is TGCGCCAGCAGTATTGACAGCCGAAAACTCTATGGCTACACCTTC.

This chain uses TRBV19 with TRBJ2-3; TRBD2 matches 9 bases. The CDR3 loop spans 16 amino acids. CDR1 and CDR2 (germline): LNHDA, SQIVND (reference sequence). V lost 2 bases and J lost 5; bases outside the gene matches: 8. The CDR3 DNA is TGTGCCAGTAGTATAAAGGTAGCGGGAGCTAAAGATACGCAGTATTTT. Protein sequence: CASSIKVAGAKDTQYF.

In its sample, this clonotype was seen many times. The V gene is TRBV7-3, the J gene TRBJ2-5; D possibly corresponds to TRBD2 (6 bases). Trimming left V 5 bases short and J 5 bases short, with 18 bases between. CDR1 SGHTA and CDR2 FQGTGA come from the germline V gene. CDR3 length: 15 residues. The CDR3 region is CASSLNPGSIETQYF. CDR3 coding DNA: TGTGCCAGCAGCCTGAATCCCGGGAGCATCGAGACCCAGTACTTC.

There are a few counts of this clonotype. The chain carries TRBV20-1 and TRBJ1-6, with TRBD1 as a possible D gene (5 bases). V dropped 0 bases and J dropped 0 bases, with 12 bases sitting between them. CDR1 is DFQATT and CDR2 is SNEGSKA in the germline V gene (reference sequence). The CDR3 loop spans 17 amino acids. The CDR3 protein is CSARETGIHSYNSPLHF. The CDR3 DNA sequence: TGCAGTGCTAGAGAAACAGGAATACACTCCTATAATTCACCCCTCCACTTT.

V and J are TRBV11-2 and TRBJ2-2; 7 bases are shared with TRBD1. In germline, CDR1 is SGHAT, CDR2 FQNNGV. The CDR3 has 18 amino acids. Germline trimming cut 5 bases from V and 1 base from J; bases unmatched to any gene: 13. The CDR3 DNA follows: TGTGCCAGCAGCCGAGGTCAGACAGGGACCCTGAACACCGGGGAGCTGTTTTTT. Translating gives CASSRGQTGTLNTGELFF.

The genes are TRBV2 and TRBJ2-1; 10 positions agree with TRBD2. The CDR3 totals 15 residues. Trimming at V came to 6 bases and at J to 4 bases, leaving 6 bases not matched to a gene. Germline-derived CDR1 and CDR2 are SNHLY and FYNNEI. CDR3 loop: CASRDETSGYNEQFF. As DNA, the CDR3 is TGTGCCAGCAGGGACGAGACTAGCGGGTACAATGAGCAGTTCTTC.